This T cell receptor (beta chain) was documented in a study of blood T cell repertoires in COVID-19 (dated by TCRdb to between 2020 and 2021). Background on the whole study: Samples from collaborators originated in the United States, Italy and Spain and spanned both the acute and convalescent phases of COVID-19. Samples were obtained from the ongoing ImmuneRACE study (first 160 participants) and from over a thousand subjects provided by 6 global collaborators. Deeply sampled blood TCRbeta repertoires from subjects exposed to, actively infected with, or recovered from COVID-19 were included in the dataset. The repertoires were made available in a free public database intended to serve as a resource for research on the immune response to SARS-CoV-2. A de-identified subject ID, COVID-19 status, age in years and sex were almost always included in the sample metadata. HLA class I and class II types, where available, came from metadata supplied by the sample provider rather than from assay-based typing. The material from the prospective study consisted of cDNA or gDNA derived from T cells, B-cell-depleted T cells, or PBMCs.

The immunoSEQ Assay, a bias-controlled multiplex PCR, was used to amplify TCRbeta CDR3 regions from genomic DNA. The original methods were these. Within the assay, amplification of reference gene primers was used to estimate how many nucleated cells each sample contained. To quantify the absolute abundance of each unique TCRbeta CDR3 rearrangement, sequence reads were collapsed and filtered. For each sample, productive Simpson clonality was calculated as the square root of Simpson's diversity index over productive rearrangements. Held by TCRdb, this immuneACCESS table contains in-frame sequences only and omits some clones. Under half of the omission traces to an unresolved V gene where checked; the cause of the rest is unknown. That table supplies the V and J calls and clone size; D and trimming were determined from the DNA. The sample yields 200,000 to 250,000 clones; more than 70% were counted once. The top ten clonotypes cover around 2.9% of the sample.

The germline V gene encodes CDR1 MNHEY and CDR2 SVGEGT. From its cysteine to its phenylalanine, the CDR3 spans 17 amino acids. Here the CDR3 DNA is all that survives: 51 bases in frame from base 1. V is trimmed back by 0 bases and J by 3 bases, and the junction contains 7 bases that no gene match accounts for. Summary of the overall study and its limitations: The quantity of clinical and demographic metadata differed by source and by participant and was supplied without curation.

The collaborating institutions used their own protocols to collect whole blood in K2EDTA tubes. For TCRbeta analysis, collaborators shipped samples in one of three forms: frozen whole blood, isolated PBMCs, or DNA extracted from either of those sample types. Points on this clone: Its antigen target is currently unknown. Per-base quality was not reported, and no clone a single base away is much larger than it.

The sequenced material came from peripheral blood. This TCR was sampled from a woman aged 60-70 years with acute or convalescent COVID-19. The chain is made from TRBV6-2 or TRBV6-3 and TRBJ2-3; 9 bases in the junction line up with TRBD2. The CDR3 here reads CASSYSALAGRTDTQYF. At the DNA level, the sequence is TGTGCCAGCAGTTACTCGGCGCTAGCGGGACGGACAGATACGCAGTATTTT.